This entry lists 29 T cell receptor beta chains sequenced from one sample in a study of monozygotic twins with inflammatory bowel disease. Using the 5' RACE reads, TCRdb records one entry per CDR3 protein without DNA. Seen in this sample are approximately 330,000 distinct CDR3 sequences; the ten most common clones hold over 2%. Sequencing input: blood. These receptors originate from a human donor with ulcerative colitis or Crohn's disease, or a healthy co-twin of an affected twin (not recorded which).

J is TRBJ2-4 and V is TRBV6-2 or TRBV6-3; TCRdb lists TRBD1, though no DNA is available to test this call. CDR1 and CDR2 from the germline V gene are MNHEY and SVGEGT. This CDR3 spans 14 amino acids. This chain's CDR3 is CASSKALGENIQYF.

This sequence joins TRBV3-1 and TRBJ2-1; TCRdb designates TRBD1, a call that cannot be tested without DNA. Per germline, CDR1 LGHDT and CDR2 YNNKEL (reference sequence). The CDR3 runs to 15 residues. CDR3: CASSQVPLQGSLQFF.

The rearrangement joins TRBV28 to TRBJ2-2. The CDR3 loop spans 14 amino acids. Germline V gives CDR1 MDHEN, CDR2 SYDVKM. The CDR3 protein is CASSGQTNTGELFF.

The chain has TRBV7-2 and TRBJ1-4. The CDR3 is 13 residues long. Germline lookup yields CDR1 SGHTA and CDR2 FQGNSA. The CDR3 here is CASSLAGNEKLFF. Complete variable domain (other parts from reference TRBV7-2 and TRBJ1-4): GAGVSQSPSNKVTEKGKDVELRCDPISGHTALYWYRQSLGQGLEFLIYFQGNSAPDKSGLPSDRFSAERTGGSVSTLTIQRTQQEDSAVYLCASSLAGNEKLFFGSGTQLSVL.

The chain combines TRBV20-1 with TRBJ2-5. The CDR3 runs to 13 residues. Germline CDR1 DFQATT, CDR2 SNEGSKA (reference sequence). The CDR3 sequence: CSGLRAEQETQYF.

CDR3 sequence reads: CSCSGWAGELFF. This sequence joins TRBV20-1 and TRBJ2-2. The CDR3 has 12 residues. The germline CDR1 and CDR2 sequences are DFQATT and SNEGSKA (reference sequence).

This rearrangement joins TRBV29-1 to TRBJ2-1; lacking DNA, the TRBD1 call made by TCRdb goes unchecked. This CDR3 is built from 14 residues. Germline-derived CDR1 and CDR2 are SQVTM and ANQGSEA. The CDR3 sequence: CSVGWGQGTNEQFF.

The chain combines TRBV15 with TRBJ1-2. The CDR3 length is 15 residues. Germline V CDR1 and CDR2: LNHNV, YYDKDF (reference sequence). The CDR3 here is CATSRAVVSNYGYTF.

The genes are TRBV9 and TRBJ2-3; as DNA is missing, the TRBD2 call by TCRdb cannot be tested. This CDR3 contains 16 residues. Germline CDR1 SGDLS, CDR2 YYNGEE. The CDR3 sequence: CASSPQLAGGRDTQYF.

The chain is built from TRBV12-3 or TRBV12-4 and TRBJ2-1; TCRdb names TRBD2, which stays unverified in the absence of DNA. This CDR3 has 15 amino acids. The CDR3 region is CASSPRTFLNNEQFF.

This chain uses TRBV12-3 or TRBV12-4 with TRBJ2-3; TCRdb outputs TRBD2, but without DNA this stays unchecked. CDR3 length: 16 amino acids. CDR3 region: CASSSGLAGPPDTQYF.

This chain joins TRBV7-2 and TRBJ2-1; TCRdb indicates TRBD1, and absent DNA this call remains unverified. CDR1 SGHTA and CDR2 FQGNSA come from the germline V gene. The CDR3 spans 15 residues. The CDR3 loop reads CASSLAGGELAEQFF.

CDR3 residues: CASSMVGYTNTGELFF. The chain employs TRBV19 and TRBJ2-2. The CDR3 runs 16 residues. CDR1 is LNHDA and CDR2 is SQIVND in the germline V gene (reference sequence).

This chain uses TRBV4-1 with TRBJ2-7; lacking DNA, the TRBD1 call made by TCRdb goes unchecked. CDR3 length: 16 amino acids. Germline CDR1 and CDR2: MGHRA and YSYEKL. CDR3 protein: CASSQDVLDTYYEQYF.

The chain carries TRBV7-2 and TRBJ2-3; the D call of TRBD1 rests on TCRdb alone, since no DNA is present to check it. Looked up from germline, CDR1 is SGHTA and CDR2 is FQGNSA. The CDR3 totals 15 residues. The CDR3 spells CASGSSGGVVDTQYF.

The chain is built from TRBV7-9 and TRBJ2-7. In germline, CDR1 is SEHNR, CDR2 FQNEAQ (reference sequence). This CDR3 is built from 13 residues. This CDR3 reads CASSRTEPYEQYF.

CDR3 sequence reads: CASSSSGQEQETQYF. The chain combines TRBV12-3 or TRBV12-4 with TRBJ2-5; as DNA is missing, the TRBD1 call by TCRdb cannot be tested. The CDR3 is 15 residues long.

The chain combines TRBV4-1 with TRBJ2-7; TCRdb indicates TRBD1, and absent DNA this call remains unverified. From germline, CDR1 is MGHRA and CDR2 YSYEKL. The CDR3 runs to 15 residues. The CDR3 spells CASRSSTGASYEQYF.

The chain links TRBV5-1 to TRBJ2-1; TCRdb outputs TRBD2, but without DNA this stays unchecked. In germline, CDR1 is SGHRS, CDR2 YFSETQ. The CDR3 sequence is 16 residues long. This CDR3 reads CASSVLAGGTLNEQFF.

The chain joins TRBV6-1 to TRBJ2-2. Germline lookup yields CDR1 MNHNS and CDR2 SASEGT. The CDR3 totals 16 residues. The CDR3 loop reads CASSSGIYANTGELFF.

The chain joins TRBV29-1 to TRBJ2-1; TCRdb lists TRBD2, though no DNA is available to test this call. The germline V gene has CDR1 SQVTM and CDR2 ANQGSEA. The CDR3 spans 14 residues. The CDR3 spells CSASKRLVGNEQFF.

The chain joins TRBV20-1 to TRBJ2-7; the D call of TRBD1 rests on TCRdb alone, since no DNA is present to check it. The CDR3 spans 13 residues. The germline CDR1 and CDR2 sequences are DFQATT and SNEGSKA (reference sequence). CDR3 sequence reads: CSAREGQAYEQYF.

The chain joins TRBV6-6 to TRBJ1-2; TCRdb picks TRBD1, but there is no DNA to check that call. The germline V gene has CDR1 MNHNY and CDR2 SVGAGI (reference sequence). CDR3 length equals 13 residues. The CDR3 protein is CASNRGQYYGYTF.

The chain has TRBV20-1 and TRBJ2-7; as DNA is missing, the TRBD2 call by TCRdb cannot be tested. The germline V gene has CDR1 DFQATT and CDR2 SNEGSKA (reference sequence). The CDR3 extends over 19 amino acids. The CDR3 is CSVLNPTIYIAGGPFEQYF.

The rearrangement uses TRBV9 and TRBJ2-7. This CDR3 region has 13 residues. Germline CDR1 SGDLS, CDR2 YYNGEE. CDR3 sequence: CASSPLGFYEQYF.

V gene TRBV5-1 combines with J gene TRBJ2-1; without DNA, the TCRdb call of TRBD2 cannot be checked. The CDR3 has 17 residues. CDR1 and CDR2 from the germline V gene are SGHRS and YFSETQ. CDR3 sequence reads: CASSQTGLAGEKSEQFF.

The CDR3: CASSRPGLSIYEQFF. This sequence joins TRBV7-2 and TRBJ2-1; without DNA, the TCRdb call of TRBD2 cannot be checked. The CDR3 runs to 15 residues. The germline V gene encodes CDR1 SGHTA and CDR2 FQGNSA.

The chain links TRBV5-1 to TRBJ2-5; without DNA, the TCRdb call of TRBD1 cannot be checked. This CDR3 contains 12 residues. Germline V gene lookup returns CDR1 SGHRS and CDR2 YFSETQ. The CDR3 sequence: CASSLTGETQYF.

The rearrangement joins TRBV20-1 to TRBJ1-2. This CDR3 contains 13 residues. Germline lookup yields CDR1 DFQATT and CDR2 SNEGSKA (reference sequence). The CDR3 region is CSARPRAHYGYTF.